The TCR beta chain described here comes from a study of blood T cell repertoires in COVID-19. The repertoire was sequenced with immunoSEQ multiplex PCR; TCRdb's copy has only in-frame clones and lacks some. Of 150,000 to 200,000 clones listed, around nine tenths are singletons. CDR1 and CDR2 from the germline V gene are GTSNPN and SVGIG (reference sequence). There are 16 residues in the CDR3. With 1 base clipped from V and 5 bases from J, the junction kept 11 bases outside the gene matches. The sample comprised peripheral blood. This sequence originates from a young man with active or convalescent COVID-19. This chain links TRBV30 with TRBJ1-5; 7 bases agree with TRBD1. The CDR3 nucleotides are TGTGCCTGGAGTGCTCGGGACAGCCCGTATGATCAGCCCCAGCATTTT. Amino acid sequence: CAWSARDSPYDQPQHF.